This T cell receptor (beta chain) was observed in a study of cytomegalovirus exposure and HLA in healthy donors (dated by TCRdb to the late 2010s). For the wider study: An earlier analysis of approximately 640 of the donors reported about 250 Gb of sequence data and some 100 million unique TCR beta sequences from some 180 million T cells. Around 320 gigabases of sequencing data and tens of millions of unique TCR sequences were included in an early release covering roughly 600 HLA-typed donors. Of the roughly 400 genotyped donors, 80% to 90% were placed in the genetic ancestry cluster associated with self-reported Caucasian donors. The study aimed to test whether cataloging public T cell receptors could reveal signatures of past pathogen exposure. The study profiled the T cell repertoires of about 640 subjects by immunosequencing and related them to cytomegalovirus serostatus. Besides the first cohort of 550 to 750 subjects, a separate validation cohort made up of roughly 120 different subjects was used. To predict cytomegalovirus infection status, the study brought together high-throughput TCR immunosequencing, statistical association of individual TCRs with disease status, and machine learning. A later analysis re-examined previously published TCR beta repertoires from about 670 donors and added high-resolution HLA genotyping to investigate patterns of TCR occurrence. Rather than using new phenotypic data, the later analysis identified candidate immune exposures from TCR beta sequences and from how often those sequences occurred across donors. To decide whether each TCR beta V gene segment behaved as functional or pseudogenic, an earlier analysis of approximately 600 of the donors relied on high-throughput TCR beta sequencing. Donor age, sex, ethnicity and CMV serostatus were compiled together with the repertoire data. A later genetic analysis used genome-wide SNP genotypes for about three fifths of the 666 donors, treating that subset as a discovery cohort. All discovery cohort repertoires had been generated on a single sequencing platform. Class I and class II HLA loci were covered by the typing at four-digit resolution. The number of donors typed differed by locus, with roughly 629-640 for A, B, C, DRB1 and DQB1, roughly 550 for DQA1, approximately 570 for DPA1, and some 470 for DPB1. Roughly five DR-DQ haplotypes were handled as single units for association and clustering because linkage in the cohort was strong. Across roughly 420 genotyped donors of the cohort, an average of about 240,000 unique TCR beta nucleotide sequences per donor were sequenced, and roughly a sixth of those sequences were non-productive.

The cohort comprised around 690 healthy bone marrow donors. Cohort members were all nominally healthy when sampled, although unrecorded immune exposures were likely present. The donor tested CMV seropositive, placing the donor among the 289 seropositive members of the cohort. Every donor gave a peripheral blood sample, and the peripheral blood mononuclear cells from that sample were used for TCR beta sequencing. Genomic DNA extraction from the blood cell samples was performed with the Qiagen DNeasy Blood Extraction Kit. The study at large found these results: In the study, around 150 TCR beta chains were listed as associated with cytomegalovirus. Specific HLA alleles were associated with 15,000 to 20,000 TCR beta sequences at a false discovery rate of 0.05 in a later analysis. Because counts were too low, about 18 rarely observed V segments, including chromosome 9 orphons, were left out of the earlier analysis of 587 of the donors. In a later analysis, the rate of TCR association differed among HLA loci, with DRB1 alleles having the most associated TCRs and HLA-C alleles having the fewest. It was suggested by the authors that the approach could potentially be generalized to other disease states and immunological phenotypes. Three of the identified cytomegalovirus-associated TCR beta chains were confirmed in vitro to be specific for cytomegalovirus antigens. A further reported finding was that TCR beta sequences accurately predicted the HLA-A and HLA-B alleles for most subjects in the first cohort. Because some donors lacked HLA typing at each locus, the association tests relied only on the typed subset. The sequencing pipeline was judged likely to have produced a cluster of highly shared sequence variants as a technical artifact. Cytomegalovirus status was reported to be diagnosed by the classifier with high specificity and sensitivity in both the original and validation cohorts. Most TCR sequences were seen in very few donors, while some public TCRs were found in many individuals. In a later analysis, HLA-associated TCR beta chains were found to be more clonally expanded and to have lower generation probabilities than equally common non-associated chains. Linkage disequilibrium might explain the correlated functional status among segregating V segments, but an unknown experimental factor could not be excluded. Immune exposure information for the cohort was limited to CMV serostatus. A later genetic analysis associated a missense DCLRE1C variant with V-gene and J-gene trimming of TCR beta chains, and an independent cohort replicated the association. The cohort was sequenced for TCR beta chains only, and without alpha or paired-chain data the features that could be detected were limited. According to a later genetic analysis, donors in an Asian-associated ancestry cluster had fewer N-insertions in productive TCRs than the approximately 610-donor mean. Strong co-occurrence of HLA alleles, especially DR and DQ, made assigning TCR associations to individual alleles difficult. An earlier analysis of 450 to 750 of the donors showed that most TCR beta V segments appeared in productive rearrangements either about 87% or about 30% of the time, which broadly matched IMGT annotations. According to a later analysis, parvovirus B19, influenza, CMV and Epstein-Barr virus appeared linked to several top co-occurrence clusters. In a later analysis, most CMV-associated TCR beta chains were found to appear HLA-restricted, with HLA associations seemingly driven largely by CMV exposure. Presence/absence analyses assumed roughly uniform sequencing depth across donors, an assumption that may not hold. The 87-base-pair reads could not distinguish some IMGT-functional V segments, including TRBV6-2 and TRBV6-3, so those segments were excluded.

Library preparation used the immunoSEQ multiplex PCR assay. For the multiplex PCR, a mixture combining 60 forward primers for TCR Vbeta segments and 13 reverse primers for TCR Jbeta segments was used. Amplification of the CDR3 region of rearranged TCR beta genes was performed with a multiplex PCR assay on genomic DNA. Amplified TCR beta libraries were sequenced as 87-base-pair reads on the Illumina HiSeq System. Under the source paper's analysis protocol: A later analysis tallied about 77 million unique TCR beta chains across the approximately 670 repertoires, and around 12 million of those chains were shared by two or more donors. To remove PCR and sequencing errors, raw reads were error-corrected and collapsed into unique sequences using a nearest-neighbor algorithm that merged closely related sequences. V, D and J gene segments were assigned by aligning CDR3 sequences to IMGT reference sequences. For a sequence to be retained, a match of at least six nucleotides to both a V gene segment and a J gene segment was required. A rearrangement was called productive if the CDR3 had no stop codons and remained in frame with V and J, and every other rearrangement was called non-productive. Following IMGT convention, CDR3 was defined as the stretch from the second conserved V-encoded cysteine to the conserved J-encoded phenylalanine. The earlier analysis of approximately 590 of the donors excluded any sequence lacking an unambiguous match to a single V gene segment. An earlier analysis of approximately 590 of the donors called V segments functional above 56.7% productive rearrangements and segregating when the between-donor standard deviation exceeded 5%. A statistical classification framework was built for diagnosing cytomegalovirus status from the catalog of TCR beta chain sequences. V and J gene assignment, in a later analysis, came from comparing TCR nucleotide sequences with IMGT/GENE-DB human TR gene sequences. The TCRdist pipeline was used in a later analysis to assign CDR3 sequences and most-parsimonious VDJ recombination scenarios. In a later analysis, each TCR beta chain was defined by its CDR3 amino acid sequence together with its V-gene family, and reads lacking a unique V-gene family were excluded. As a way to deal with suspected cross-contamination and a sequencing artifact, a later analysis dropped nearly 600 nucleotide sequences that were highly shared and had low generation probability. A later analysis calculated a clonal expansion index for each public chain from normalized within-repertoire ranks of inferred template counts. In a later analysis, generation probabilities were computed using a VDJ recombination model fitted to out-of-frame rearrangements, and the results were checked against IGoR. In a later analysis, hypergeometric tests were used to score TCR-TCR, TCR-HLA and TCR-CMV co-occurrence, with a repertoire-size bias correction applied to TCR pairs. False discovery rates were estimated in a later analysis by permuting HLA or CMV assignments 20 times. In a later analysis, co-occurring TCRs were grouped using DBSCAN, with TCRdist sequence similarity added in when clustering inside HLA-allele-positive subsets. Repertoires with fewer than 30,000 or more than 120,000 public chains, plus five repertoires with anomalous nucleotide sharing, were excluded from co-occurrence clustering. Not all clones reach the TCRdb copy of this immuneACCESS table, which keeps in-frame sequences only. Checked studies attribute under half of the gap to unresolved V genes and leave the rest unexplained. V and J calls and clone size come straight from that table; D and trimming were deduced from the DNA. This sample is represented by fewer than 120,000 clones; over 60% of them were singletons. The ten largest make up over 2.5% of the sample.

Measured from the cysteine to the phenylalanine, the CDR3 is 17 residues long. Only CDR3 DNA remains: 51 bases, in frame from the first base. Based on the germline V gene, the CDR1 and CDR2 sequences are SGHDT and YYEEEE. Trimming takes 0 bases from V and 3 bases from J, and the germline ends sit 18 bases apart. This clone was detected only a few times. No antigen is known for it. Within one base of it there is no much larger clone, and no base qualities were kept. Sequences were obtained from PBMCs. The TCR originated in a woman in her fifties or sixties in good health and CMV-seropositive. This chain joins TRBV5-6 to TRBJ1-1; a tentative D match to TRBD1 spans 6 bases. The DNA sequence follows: TGTGCCAGCAGCTTGGGAGGTCCGGGGGGCGCGGACACTGAAGCTTTCTTT. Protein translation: CASSLGGPGGADTEAFF.